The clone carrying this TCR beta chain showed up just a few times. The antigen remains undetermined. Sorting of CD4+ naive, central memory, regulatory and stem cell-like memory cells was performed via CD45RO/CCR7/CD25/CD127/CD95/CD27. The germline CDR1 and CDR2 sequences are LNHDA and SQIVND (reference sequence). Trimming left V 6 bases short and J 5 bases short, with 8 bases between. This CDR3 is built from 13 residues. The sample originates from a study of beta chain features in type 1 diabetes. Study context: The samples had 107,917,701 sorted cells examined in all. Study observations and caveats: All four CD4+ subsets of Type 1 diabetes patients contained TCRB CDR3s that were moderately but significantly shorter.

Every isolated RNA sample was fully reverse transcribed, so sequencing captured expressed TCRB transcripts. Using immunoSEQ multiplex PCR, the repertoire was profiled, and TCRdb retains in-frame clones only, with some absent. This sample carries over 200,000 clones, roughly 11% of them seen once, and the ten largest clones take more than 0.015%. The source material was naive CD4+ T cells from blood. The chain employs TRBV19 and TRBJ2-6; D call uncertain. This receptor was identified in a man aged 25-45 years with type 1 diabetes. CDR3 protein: CASSPTRANVLTF. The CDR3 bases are TGTGCCAGTAGCCCTACTAGGGCCAACGTCCTGACTTTC. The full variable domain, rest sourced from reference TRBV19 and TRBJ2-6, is DGGITQSPKYLFRKEGQNVTLSCEQNLNHDAMYWYRQDPGQGLRLIYYSQIVNDFQKGDIAEGYSVSREKKESFPLTVTSAQKNPTAFYLCASSPTRANVLTFGAGSRLTVL.